The T cell receptor (beta chain) under discussion was sequenced for a study of T cell repertoires in cytomegalovirus infection. Turning to the study itself: Matching HLA type and CMV infection were both indicated by public TCR beta signatures.

Remarks on this clonotype: What it recognizes is unknown.

This CDR3 spans 17 amino acids. Looked up from germline, CDR1 is GTSNPN and CDR2 is SVGIG (reference sequence). The V and J ends lost 5 bases and 2 bases, in that order; junction bases with no gene match: 12. TCRdb fed the reads into MiXCR, producing one record per CDR3 protein. The table lists approximately 500,000 distinct CDR3 sequences, about a quarter of them singletons. Overall study findings and caveats: Totalled public TCR beta family frequency picked out people who carried CMV plus the relevant HLA. The ex vivo response was dominated by HLA-C-restricted CMV-specific TCR beta clonotypes.

Sequencing was carried out using PBMCs. The clonotype originates from a human donor in good health (CMV status not recorded). Some clones in this sample may be carry-over from other donors' samples. The J gene is TRBJ2-1, the V gene TRBV30, with 10 nucleotides matching TRBD2. CDR3 residues: CAWGTLAGALTYNEQFF. As DNA, the CDR3 is TGTGCCTGGGGAACCCTAGCGGGAGCCCTAACCTACAATGAGCAGTTCTTC.